These T cell receptor beta chains were read from a single sample in a study of blood T cells in healthy people across ages. A single record per CDR3 protein comes from TCRdb applying MiXCR to the 5' RACE reads. The sample yields some 700,000 distinct CDR3 sequences, 22% seen once. Sequencing was done on a sample of blood. The receptors were sampled from a man between 65 and 85 years old in good health. Both conserved end residues are part of each CDR3. D genes are given only for firm matches. Some rows have no size entry. The others give once, few or many, or a class for an expanded clone.

CDR3aa: CSAPSDRAVWETQYF
CDR3nt: TGCAGTGCACCCTCGGACAGGGCAGTTTGGGAGACCCAGTACTTC
v_gene: TRBV20-1
j_gene: TRBJ2-5
d_gene: TRBD1
abundance: many

CDR3aa: CASSLNRQIVETQYF
CDR3nt: TGTGCCAGCAGCTTAAATCGACAGATAGTCGAGACCCAGTACTTC
v_gene: TRBV7-9
j_gene: TRBJ2-5
d_gene: NA
abundance: few

CDR3aa: CATSRGGRLEAFF
CDR3nt: TGTGCCACCAGCAGAGGGGGACGGCTCGAAGCTTTCTTT
v_gene: TRBV15
j_gene: TRBJ1-1
d_gene: NA
abundance: NA

CDR3aa: CASSTQGEGAYF
CDR3nt: TGTGCCAGCTCCACGCAGGGCGAGGGGGCCTACTTC
v_gene: TRBV18
j_gene: TRBJ2-4
d_gene: TRBD1
abundance: many

CDR3aa: CSAMGGASYEQYF
CDR3nt: TGCAGTGCTATGGGGGGGGCGTCCTACGAGCAGTACTTC
v_gene: TRBV20-1
j_gene: TRBJ2-7
d_gene: NA
abundance: few

CDR3aa: CASSFRGSGGGEQYF
CDR3nt: TGTGCCAGCAGCTTTCGAGGTAGCGGGGGGGGCGAGCAGTACTTC
v_gene: TRBV7-2
j_gene: TRBJ2-7
d_gene: TRBD2
abundance: NA

CDR3aa: CASQGFAEAFF
CDR3nt: TGTGCCAGCCAGGGTTTCGCTGAAGCTTTCTTT
v_gene: TRBV12-3/TRBV12-4
j_gene: TRBJ1-1
d_gene: NA
abundance: many

CDR3aa: CASSEMAGGRTDTQYF
CDR3nt: TGTGCCAGCAGTGAAATGGCAGGGGGTAGGACAGATACGCAGTATTTT
v_gene: TRBV2
j_gene: TRBJ2-3
d_gene: TRBD1
abundance: NA

CDR3aa: CASSRGTSGRETQYF
CDR3nt: TGTGCCAGCAGTCGGGGGACTAGCGGGAGAGAGACCCAGTACTTC
v_gene: TRBV6-6
j_gene: TRBJ2-5
d_gene: TRBD2
abundance: few

CDR3aa: CASSVGLGQPQHF
CDR3nt: TGTGCCAGCTCCGTGGGCTTGGGTCAGCCCCAGCATTTT
v_gene: TRBV27
j_gene: TRBJ1-5
d_gene: NA
abundance: NA

CDR3aa: CASSQGTFGTEAFF
CDR3nt: TGTGCCAGCAGCCAGGGGACCTTTGGCACTGAAGCTTTCTTT
v_gene: TRBV7-9
j_gene: TRBJ1-1
d_gene: NA
abundance: NA

CDR3aa: CASSKVDRDTEAFF
CDR3nt: TGTGCCAGCAGCAAAGTGGACAGAGACACTGAAGCTTTCTTT
v_gene: TRBV7-9
j_gene: TRBJ1-1
d_gene: NA
abundance: NA

CDR3aa: CASSPVETLLQETQYF
CDR3nt: TGCGCCAGCAGCCCGGTCGAGACCCTACTCCAAGAGACCCAGTACTTC
v_gene: TRBV4-1
j_gene: TRBJ2-5
d_gene: NA
abundance: once

CDR3aa: CASSLRREKLFF
CDR3nt: TGTGCCAGCAGCCTAAGAAGAGAAAAACTGTTTTTT
v_gene: TRBV7-2
j_gene: TRBJ1-4
d_gene: NA
abundance: NA

CDR3aa: CASSAIAYNVLTF
CDR3nt: TGTGCCAGCAGTGCAATCGCGTACAACGTCCTGACTTTC
v_gene: TRBV28
j_gene: TRBJ2-6
d_gene: NA
abundance: NA

CDR3aa: CASSLDRQSNEKLFF
CDR3nt: TGCGCCAGCAGCTTGGATAGACAGAGCAATGAAAAACTGTTTTTT
v_gene: TRBV5-1
j_gene: TRBJ1-4
d_gene: NA
abundance: few

CDR3aa: CASISTDTQYF
CDR3nt: TGTGCCAGCATCAGCACAGATACGCAGTATTTT
v_gene: TRBV25-1
j_gene: TRBJ2-3
d_gene: NA
abundance: once

CDR3aa: CSVVQSNYGYTF
CDR3nt: TGCAGCGTTGTCCAGTCTAACTATGGCTACACCTTC
v_gene: TRBV29-1
j_gene: TRBJ1-2
d_gene: NA
abundance: NA

CDR3aa: CASSYSGGAIDTQYF
CDR3nt: TGTGCCAGCAGCTATAGCGGGGGGGCCATAGATACGCAGTATTTT
v_gene: TRBV7-6
j_gene: TRBJ2-3
d_gene: TRBD2
abundance: NA

CDR3aa: CASSLTPGIPYF
CDR3nt: TGTGCCAGCAGCTTAACGCCAGGGATTCCGTACTTC
v_gene: TRBV7-2
j_gene: TRBJ2-5
d_gene: NA
abundance: NA

CDR3aa: CSAPRDRGFQPQHF
CDR3nt: TGCAGTGCCCCTAGGGACAGGGGGTTTCAGCCCCAGCATTTT
v_gene: TRBV20-1
j_gene: TRBJ1-5
d_gene: TRBD1
abundance: NA

CDR3aa: CASSEAQVTDTQYF
CDR3nt: TGTGCCAGCAGTGAGGCACAGGTCACAGATACGCAGTATTTT
v_gene: TRBV25-1
j_gene: TRBJ2-3
d_gene: NA
abundance: NA

CDR3aa: CSAWESLRAEAFF
CDR3nt: TGCAGTGCTTGGGAGTCCCTAAGGGCTGAAGCTTTCTTT
v_gene: TRBV20-1
j_gene: TRBJ1-1
d_gene: NA
abundance: NA

CDR3aa: CASSISDNFLKQYF
CDR3nt: TGTGCCAGCAGCATCTCAGACAACTTTTTAAAGCAGTATTTT
v_gene: TRBV3-1
j_gene: TRBJ2-3
d_gene: NA
abundance: few

CDR3aa: CASSPKGDRGGEAFF
CDR3nt: TGTGCCAGCAGCCCAAAGGGGGACAGGGGCGGTGAAGCTTTCTTT
v_gene: TRBV5-5
j_gene: TRBJ1-1
d_gene: TRBD1
abundance: NA

CDR3aa: CASSRSGSGNTIYF
CDR3nt: TGTGCCAGCAGCAGATCAGGCTCTGGAAACACCATATATTTT
v_gene: TRBV12-3/TRBV12-4
j_gene: TRBJ1-3
d_gene: NA
abundance: few

CDR3aa: CASSSQDPGGSYGYTF
CDR3nt: TGTGCCAGCAGCTCACAAGACCCCGGGGGGTCCTATGGCTACACCTTC
v_gene: TRBV5-6
j_gene: TRBJ1-2
d_gene: NA
abundance: NA

CDR3aa: CASSPTGGGAYNEQFF
CDR3nt: TGCGCCAGCAGCCCCACCGGCGGGGGGGCTTACAATGAGCAGTTCTTC
v_gene: TRBV5-1
j_gene: TRBJ2-1
d_gene: TRBD2
abundance: NA

CDR3aa: CASSRDNSNQPQHF
CDR3nt: TGTGCCAGCAGCCGGGATAATAGCAATCAGCCCCAGCATTTT
v_gene: TRBV3-1
j_gene: TRBJ1-5
d_gene: NA
abundance: NA

CDR3aa: CASSFGPGTGGTDTQYF
CDR3nt: TGCGCCAGCAGCTTCGGGCCCGGGACAGGGGGCACAGATACGCAGTATTTT
v_gene: TRBV5-1
j_gene: TRBJ2-3
d_gene: TRBD1
abundance: NA

CDR3aa: CSARFGVGIYGYTF
CDR3nt: TGCAGTGCTAGATTTGGGGTTGGGATCTATGGCTACACCTTC
v_gene: TRBV20-1
j_gene: TRBJ1-2
d_gene: NA
abundance: NA

CDR3aa: CASSLRVGPTDTQYF
CDR3nt: TGTGCCAGCAGCTTAAGGGTAGGGCCCACAGATACGCAGTATTTT
v_gene: TRBV7-3
j_gene: TRBJ2-3
d_gene: NA
abundance: NA

CDR3aa: CASSLELLAGVDTQYF
CDR3nt: TGTGCCAGCAGCTTAGAATTACTAGCGGGAGTAGATACGCAGTACTTT
v_gene: TRBV7-9
j_gene: TRBJ2-3
d_gene: TRBD2
abundance: NA

CDR3aa: CASSLEVSGANSYEQYF
CDR3nt: TGTGCCAGCAGCTTAGAAGTAAGCGGGGCCAACTCCTACGAGCAGTACTTC
v_gene: TRBV7-9
j_gene: TRBJ2-7
d_gene: TRBD2
abundance: NA

CDR3aa: CASSRPGIPEAFF
CDR3nt: TGTGCCAGCAGCCGGCCAGGGATCCCTGAAGCTTTCTTT
v_gene: TRBV6-5
j_gene: TRBJ1-1
d_gene: NA
abundance: NA

CDR3aa: CSVVTAGTDTQYF
CDR3nt: TGCAGCGTAGTGACGGCTGGCACAGATACGCAGTATTTT
v_gene: TRBV29-1
j_gene: TRBJ2-3
d_gene: NA
abundance: many

CDR3aa: CASSSHKDLNYGYNF
CDR3nt: TGCGCCAGCAGCTCCCATAAGGATCTTAACTATGGCTACAACTTC
v_gene: TRBV5-1
j_gene: TRBJ1-2
d_gene: NA
abundance: NA

CDR3aa: CASSEGQRKQETQYF
CDR3nt: TGTGCCAGCAGCGAGGGACAGCGGAAACAAGAGACCCAGTACTTC
v_gene: TRBV9
j_gene: TRBJ2-5
d_gene: TRBD1
abundance: few

CDR3aa: CASSSPPTGRRFGNTIYF
CDR3nt: TGTGCCAGCAGCTCCCCTCCGACAGGGAGGAGGTTTGGAAACACCATATATTTT
v_gene: TRBV7-2
j_gene: TRBJ1-3
d_gene: TRBD1
abundance: few

CDR3aa: CASSELSAGVGETQYF
CDR3nt: TGTGCCAGCAGTGAACTGTCAGCCGGCGTAGGAGAGACCCAGTACTTC
v_gene: TRBV2
j_gene: TRBJ2-5
d_gene: NA
abundance: NA

CDR3aa: CASSRGGIENGQFF
CDR3nt: TGTGCCAGCAGCCGCGGGGGGATAGAGAATGGGCAGTTCTTC
v_gene: TRBV12-3/TRBV12-4
j_gene: TRBJ2-1
d_gene: TRBD2
abundance: few

CDR3aa: CASSFGLAGGPYYNEQFF
CDR3nt: TGTGCCAGCAGTTTCGGACTAGCGGGGGGGCCTTACTACAATGAGCAGTTCTTC
v_gene: TRBV27
j_gene: TRBJ2-1
d_gene: TRBD2
abundance: NA

CDR3aa: CASSFSGTGSYEQYF
CDR3nt: TGTGCCAGCAGTTTCTCCGGGACAGGGTCCTACGAGCAGTACTTC
v_gene: TRBV28
j_gene: TRBJ2-7
d_gene: TRBD1
abundance: many

CDR3aa: CASSLLGQPDYDYTF
CDR3nt: TGTGCCAGCAGTCTACTCGGACAGCCGGACTATGACTACACCTTC
v_gene: TRBV27
j_gene: TRBJ1-2
d_gene: NA
abundance: NA

CDR3aa: CASSFPTSGRRGETQYF
CDR3nt: TGTGCCAGCAGCTTCCCGACTAGCGGGAGACGGGGAGAGACCCAGTACTTC
v_gene: TRBV7-2
j_gene: TRBJ2-5
d_gene: TRBD2
abundance: NA

CDR3aa: CASSLAGGLGDTQYF
CDR3nt: TGTGCCAGCAGCTTAGCGGGAGGGCTAGGAGATACGCAGTATTTT
v_gene: TRBV7-2
j_gene: TRBJ2-3
d_gene: TRBD2
abundance: many

CDR3aa: CSVVGGPGELFF
CDR3nt: TGCAGCGTTGTAGGGGGTCCCGGGGAGCTGTTTTTT
v_gene: TRBV29-1
j_gene: TRBJ2-2
d_gene: NA
abundance: few

CDR3aa: CASSTQSPGLARNEQFF
CDR3nt: TGTGCCAGCAGCACACAGTCGCCGGGACTAGCGCGCAATGAGCAGTTCTTC
v_gene: TRBV3-1
j_gene: TRBJ2-1
d_gene: TRBD2
abundance: NA

CDR3aa: CASSHVVNTEAFF
CDR3nt: TGTGCCAGCAGCCATGTCGTGAACACTGAAGCTTTCTTT
v_gene: TRBV3-1
j_gene: TRBJ1-1
d_gene: NA
abundance: NA